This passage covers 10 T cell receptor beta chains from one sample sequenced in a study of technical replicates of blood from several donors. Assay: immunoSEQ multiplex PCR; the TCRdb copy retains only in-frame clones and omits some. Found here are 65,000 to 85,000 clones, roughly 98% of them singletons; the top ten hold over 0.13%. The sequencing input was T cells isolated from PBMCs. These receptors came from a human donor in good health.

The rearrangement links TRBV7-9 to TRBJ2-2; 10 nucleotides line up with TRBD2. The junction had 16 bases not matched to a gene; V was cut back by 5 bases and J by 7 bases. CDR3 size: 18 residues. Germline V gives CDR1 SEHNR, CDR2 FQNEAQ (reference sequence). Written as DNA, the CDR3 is TGTGCCAGCAGCAACCGCGGAAGCGGGAGGGCCAGGATCGGGGAGCTGTTTTTT. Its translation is CASSNRGSGRARIGELFF.

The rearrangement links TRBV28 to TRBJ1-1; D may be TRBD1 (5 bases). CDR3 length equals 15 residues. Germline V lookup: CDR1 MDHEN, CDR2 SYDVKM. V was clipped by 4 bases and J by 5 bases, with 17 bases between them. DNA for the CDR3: TGTGCCAGCAGTTCGTTGGGGGGAGGGAGGACTGAAGCTTTCTTT. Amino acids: CASSSLGGGRTEAFF.

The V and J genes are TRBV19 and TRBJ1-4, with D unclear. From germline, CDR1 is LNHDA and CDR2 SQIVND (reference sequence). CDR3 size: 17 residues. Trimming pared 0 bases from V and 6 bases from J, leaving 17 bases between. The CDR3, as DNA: TGTGCCAGTAGTATAGACTTTCTTCGCGCTTTCGATGAAAAACTGTTTTTT. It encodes CASSIDFLRAFDEKLFF.

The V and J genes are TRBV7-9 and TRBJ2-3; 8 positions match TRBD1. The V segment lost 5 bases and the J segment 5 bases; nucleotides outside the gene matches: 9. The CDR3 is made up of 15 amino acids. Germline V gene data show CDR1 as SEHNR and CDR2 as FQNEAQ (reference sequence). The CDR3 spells CASSPYGQGGDTQYF. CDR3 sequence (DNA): TGTGCCAGCAGCCCGTATGGACAGGGTGGAGATACGCAGTATTTT.

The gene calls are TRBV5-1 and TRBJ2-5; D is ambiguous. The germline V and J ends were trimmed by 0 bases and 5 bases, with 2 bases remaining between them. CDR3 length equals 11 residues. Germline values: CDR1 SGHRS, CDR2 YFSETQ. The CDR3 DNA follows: TGCGCCAGCAGCTTGGCGGAGACCCAGTACTTC. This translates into CASSLAETQYF.

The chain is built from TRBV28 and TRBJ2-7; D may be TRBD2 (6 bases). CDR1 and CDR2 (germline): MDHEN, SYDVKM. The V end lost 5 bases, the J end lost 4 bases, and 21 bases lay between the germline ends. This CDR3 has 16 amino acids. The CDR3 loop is CASSPRRVTGVYEQYF. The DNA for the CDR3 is TGTGCCAGCAGTCCCCGGAGGGTTACGGGTGTATACGAGCAGTACTTC.

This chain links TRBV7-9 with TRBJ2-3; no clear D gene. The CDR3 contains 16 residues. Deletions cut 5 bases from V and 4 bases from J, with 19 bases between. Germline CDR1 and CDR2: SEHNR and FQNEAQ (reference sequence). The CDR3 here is CASSPQKFLGPDTQYF. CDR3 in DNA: TGTGCCAGCAGCCCCCAAAAGTTCCTTGGCCCAGATACGCAGTATTTT. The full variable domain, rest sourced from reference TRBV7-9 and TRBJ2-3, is DTGVSQNPRHKITKRGQNVTFRCDPISEHNRLYWYRQTLGQGPEFLTYFQNEAQLEKSRLLSDRFSAERPKGSFSTLEIQRTEQGDSAMYLCASSPQKFLGPDTQYFGPGTRLTVL.

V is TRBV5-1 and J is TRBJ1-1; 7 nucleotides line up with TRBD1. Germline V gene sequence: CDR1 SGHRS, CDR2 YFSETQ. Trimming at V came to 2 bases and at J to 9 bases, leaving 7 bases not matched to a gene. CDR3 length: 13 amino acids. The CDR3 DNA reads TGCGCCAGCAGCTTATACCAGGGGGTACAAGCTTTCTTT. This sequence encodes CASSLYQGVQAFF.

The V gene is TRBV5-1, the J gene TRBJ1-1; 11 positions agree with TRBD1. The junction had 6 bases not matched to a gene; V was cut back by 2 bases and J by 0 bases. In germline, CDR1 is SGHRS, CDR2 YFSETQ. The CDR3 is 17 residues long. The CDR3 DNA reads TGCGCCAGCAGCTTCGGGACAGGGGGTGCATTGAACACTGAAGCTTTCTTT. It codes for CASSFGTGGALNTEAFF.

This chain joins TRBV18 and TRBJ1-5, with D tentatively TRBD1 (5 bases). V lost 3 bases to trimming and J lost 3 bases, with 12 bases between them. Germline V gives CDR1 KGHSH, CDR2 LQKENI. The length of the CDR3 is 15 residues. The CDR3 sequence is CASSPPGLLNQPQHF. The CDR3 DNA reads TGTGCCAGCTCACCTCCAGGGCTCCTCAATCAGCCCCAGCATTTT.